This is a list of T cell receptor beta chains from one sample in a study of CD8 T cells in Susac syndrome. TCRdb itself ran the immunoSEQ multiplex PCR reads through MiXCR, one entry per CDR3 protein. The table shows approximately 190,000 distinct CDR3 sequences, with 95% occurring only once. The sequencing sample was made of CD8+ T cells from PBMCs. These receptors all stem from a human donor with Susac syndrome. The CDR3 runs from the conserved cysteine through the conserved F or W. The D gene is left open where the match is weak. Some rows mark clone size as missing; the rest say once, few, many or name a class of expanded clone.

J	size	D	V	CDR3	DNA
TRBJ2-7	-	-	TRBV30	CAWSGGPADYEQYF	TGTGCCTGGAGTGGAGGGCCCGCGGACTACGAGCAGTACTTC
TRBJ1-1	few	-	TRBV27	CASSLYRNTEAFF	TGTGCCAGCAGTTTATACAGGAACACTGAAGCTTTCTTT
TRBJ2-7	few	TRBD2	TRBV7-9	CASSLASGSYEQYF	TGTGCCAGCAGCTTAGCTAGCGGGAGCTACGAGCAGTACTTC
TRBJ2-7	-	TRBD1	TRBV14	CASSPWKGAPYEQYF	TGTGCCAGCAGCCCCTGGAAGGGGGCGCCCTACGAGCAGTACTTC
TRBJ2-5	once	-	TRBV28	CASSDQRRYQETQYF	TGTGCCAGCAGTGATCAGCGGAGGTACCAAGAGACCCAGTACTTC
TRBJ2-5	-	-	TRBV20-1	CSAEGTWETQYF	TGCAGTGCCGAGGGGACTTGGGAGACCCAGTACTTC
TRBJ1-1	-	TRBD1	TRBV3-1	CASSPGTGGDTEAFF	TGTGCCAGCAGTCCCGGGACAGGGGGGGACACTGAAGCTTTCTTT
TRBJ2-7	-	-	TRBV9	CASSVATGSYEQYF	TGTGCCAGCAGCGTAGCCACAGGGTCCTACGAGCAGTACTTC
TRBJ1-5	-	-	TRBV2	CASEKRGNQPQHF	TGTGCCAGCGAAAAGAGGGGCAATCAGCCCCAGCATTTT
TRBJ1-6	-	-	TRBV6-2/TRBV6-3	CASSYSSQGSNSPLHF	TGTGCCAGCAGTTACTCGTCCCAGGGGTCTAATTCACCCCTCCACTTT
TRBJ1-2	-	TRBD1	TRBV7-9	CASSFRTGGNYGYTF	TGTGCCAGCAGCTTCCGGACAGGGGGCAACTATGGCTACACCTTC
TRBJ2-1	-	-	TRBV7-6	CASSLGFGGDYNEQFF	TGTGCCAGCAGCTTAGGGTTCGGCGGAGATTACAATGAGCAGTTCTTC
TRBJ2-7	-	-	TRBV9	CASSVALDYEQYF	TGTGCCAGCAGCGTAGCCCTCGACTACGAGCAGTACTTC
TRBJ1-1	-	TRBD1	TRBV5-1	CASSFFGQANTEAFF	TGCGCCAGCAGCTTCTTCGGACAGGCCAACACTGAAGCTTTCTTT
TRBJ2-2	-	TRBD1	TRBV29-1	CSVSGQEHRELFF	TGCAGCGTTTCGGGACAGGAGCACCGGGAGCTGTTTTTT
TRBJ2-1	-	TRBD2	TRBV20-1	CSARVGGGANEQFF	TGCAGTGCTAGAGTCGGCGGGGGGGCGAATGAGCAGTTCTTC
TRBJ1-5	once	-	TRBV27	CASSQGHNQPQHF	TGTGCCAGCAGTCAGGGGCACAATCAGCCCCAGCATTTT
TRBJ2-7	-	-	TRBV28	CASSVRGAYEQYF	TGTGCCAGCAGTGTACGTGGGGCCTACGAGCAGTACTTC
TRBJ2-6	-	-	TRBV5-4	CASSSKGAGANVLTF	TGTGCCAGCAGCTCTAAAGGGGCTGGGGCCAACGTCCTGACTTTC
TRBJ1-1	-	-	TRBV14	CASSQVRGDTEAFF	TGTGCCAGCAGCCAAGTAAGGGGGGACACTGAAGCTTTCTTT
TRBJ2-1	-	TRBD2	TRBV12-3/TRBV12-4	CASNMGGNEQFF	TGTGCCAGCAATATGGGAGGGAATGAGCAGTTCTTC
TRBJ1-2	-	-	TRBV9	CASSPDDRVGDYGYTF	TGTGCCAGCAGCCCAGACGACAGAGTTGGCGACTATGGCTACACCTTC
TRBJ1-1	-	-	TRBV25-1	CASVKQGAEAFF	TGTGCCAGCGTCAAACAGGGAGCTGAAGCTTTCTTT
TRBJ2-2	-	-	TRBV5-4	CASSPGVGELFF	TGTGCCAGCAGCCCGGGAGTCGGGGAGCTGTTTTTT
TRBJ2-1	-	TRBD1	TRBV18	CASSPSSDREFF	TGTGCCAGCTCACCTTCCTCCGACAGGGAGTTCTTC
TRBJ1-1	-	-	TRBV18	CASSPFSGLNRAYTEAFF	TGTGCCAGCTCACCATTTTCGGGTCTTAACAGAGCGTACACTGAAGCTTTCTTT